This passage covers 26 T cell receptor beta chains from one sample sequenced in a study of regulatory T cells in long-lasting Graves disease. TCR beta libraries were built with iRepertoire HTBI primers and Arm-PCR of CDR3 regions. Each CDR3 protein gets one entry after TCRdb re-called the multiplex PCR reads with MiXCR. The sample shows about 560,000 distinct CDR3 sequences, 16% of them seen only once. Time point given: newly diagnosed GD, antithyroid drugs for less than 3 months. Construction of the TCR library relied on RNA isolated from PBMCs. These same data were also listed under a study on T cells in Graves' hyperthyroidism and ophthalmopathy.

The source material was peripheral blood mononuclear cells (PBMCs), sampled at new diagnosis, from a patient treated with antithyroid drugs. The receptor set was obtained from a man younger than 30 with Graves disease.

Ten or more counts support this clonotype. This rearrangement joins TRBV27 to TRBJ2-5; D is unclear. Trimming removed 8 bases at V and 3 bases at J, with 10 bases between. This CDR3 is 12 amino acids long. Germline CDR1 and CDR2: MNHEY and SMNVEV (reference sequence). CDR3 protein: CASGISEETQYF. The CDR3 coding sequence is TGTGCCAGCGGGATTTCAGAAGAGACCCAGTACTTC.

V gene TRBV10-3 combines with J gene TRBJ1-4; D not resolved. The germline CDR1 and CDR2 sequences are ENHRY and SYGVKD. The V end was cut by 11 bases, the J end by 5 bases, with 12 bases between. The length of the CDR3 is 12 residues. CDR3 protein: CAAQSQNEKLFF. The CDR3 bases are TGTGCCGCCCAATCGCAGAATGAAAAACTGTTTTTT.

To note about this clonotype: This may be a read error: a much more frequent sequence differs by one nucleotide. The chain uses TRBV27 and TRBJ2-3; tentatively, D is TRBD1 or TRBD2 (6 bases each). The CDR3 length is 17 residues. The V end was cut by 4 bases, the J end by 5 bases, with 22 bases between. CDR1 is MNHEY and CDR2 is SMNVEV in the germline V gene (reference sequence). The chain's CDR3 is CASSSSRDGGVGDTQYF. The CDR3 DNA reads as TGTGCCAGCAGTTCTAGCCGTGACGGGGGCGTTGGAGATACGCAGTATTTT.

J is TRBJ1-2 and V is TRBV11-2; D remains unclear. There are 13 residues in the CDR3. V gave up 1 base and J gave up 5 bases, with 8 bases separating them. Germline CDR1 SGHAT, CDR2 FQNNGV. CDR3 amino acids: CASSLVPTYGYTF. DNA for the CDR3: TGTGCCAGCAGCTTAGTCCCGACATATGGCTACACCTTC.

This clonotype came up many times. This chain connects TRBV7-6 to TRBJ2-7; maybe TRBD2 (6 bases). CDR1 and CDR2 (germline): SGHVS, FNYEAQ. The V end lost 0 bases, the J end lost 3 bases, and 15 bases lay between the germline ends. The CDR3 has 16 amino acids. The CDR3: CASSLAGLANYYEQYF. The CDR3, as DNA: TGTGCCAGCAGCTTAGCGGGGCTAGCGAATTACTACGAGCAGTACTTC.

The CDR3 coding sequence is TGTGCCAGCAGCTTAGATCCGGGGAGTAAACTGTTTTTT. Residues: CASSLDPGSKLFF. This chain links TRBV11-2 with TRBJ1-4; D is uncertain. The V and J ends lost 0 bases and 11 bases respectively, with 10 bases between them. The CDR3 totals 13 residues. Germline V CDR1 and CDR2: SGHAT, FQNNGV.

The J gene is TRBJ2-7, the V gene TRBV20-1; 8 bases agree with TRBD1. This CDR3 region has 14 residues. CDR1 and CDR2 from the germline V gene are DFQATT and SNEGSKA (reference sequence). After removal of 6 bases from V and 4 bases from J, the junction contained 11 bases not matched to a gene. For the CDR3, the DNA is TGCAGTGCCGAAAGCCGGGACAGGTTATACGAGCAGTACTTC. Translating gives CSAESRDRLYEQYF.

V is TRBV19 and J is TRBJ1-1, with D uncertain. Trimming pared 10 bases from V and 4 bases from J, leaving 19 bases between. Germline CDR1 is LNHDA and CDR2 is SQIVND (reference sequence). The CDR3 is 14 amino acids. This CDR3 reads CATKQGRWGTEAFF. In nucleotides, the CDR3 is TGTGCCACCAAACAAGGGCGGTGGGGCACTGAAGCTTTCTTT.

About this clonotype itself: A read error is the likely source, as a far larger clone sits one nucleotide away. The CDR3 region has the DNA TGTGCCACCAACCCAGGGGGGAGCAATCAGCCCCAGCATTTT. Translation: CATNPGGSNQPQHF. The chain carries TRBV15 and TRBJ1-5; 7 bases align to TRBD1. V trimming: 7 bases; J trimming: 1 base; junction bases outside the gene matches: 4. Germline V lookup: CDR1 LNHNV, CDR2 YYDKDF (reference sequence). This CDR3 is built from 14 residues.

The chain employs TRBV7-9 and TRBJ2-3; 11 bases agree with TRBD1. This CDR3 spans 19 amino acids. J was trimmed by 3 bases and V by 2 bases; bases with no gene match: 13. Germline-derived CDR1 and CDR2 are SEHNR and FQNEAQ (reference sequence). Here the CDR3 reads CASSLPWTGGIKMTDTQYF. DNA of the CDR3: TGTGCCAGCAGCTTACCTTGGACAGGGGGCATTAAAATGACAGATACGCAGTATTTT.

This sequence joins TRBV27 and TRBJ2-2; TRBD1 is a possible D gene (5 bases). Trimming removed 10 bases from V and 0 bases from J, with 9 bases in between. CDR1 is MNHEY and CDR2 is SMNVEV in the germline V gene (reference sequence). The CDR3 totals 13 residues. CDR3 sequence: CATSGTNTGELFF. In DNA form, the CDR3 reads TGTGCCACCTCAGGGACGAACACCGGGGAGCTGTTTTTT.

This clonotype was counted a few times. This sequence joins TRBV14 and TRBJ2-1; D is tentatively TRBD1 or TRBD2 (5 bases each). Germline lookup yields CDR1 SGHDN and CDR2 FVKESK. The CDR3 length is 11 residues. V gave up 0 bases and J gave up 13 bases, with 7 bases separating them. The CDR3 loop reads CASSQEGTQFF. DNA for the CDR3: TGTGCCAGCAGCCAAGAAGGGACCCAGTTCTTC.

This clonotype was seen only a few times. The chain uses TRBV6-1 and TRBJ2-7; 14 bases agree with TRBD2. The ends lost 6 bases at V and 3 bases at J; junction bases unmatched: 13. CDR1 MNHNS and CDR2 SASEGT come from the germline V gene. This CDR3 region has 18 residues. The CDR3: CASRRLAGGPSAGYEQYF. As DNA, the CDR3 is TGTGCCAGCAGAAGACTAGCGGGAGGGCCCTCGGCAGGCTACGAGCAGTACTTC.

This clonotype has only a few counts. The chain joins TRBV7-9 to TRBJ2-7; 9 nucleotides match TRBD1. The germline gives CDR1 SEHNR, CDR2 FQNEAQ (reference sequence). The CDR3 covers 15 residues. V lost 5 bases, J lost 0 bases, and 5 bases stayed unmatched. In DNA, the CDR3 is TGTGCCAGCAGCCAAAAGACAGGGGGCTCCTACGAGCAGTACTTC. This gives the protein CASSQKTGGSYEQYF.

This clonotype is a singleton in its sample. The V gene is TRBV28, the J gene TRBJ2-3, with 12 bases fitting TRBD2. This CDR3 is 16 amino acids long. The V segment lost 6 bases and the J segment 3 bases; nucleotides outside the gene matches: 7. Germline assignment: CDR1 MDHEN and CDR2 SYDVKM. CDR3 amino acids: CASSPTSGSTTDTQYF. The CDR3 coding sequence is TGTGCCAGCAGCCCGACTAGCGGGAGTACGACAGATACGCAGTATTTT. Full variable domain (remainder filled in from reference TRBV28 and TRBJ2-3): DVKVTQSSRYLVKRTGEKVFLECVQDMDHENMFWYRQDPGLGLRLIYFSYDVKMKEKGDIPEGYSVSREKKERFSLILESASTNQTSMYLCASSPTSGSTTDTQYFGPGTRLTVL.

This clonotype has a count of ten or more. The CDR3 bases are TGTGCCAGCACCGAGGGGGGGGACGAGCAGTACTTC. It encodes CASTEGGDEQYF. J is TRBJ2-7 and V is TRBV28, with a possible D match to TRBD2 (7 bases). With 7 bases removed from V and 5 bases from J, the gap between germline ends came to 12 bases. Germline CDR1 MDHEN, CDR2 SYDVKM. The CDR3 is made up of 12 amino acids.

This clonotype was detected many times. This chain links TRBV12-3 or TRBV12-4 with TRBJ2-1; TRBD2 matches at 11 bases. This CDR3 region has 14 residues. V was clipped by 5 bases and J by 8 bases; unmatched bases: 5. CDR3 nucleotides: TGTGCCAGCAGTCCCGGGACTAGCGGCCATGAGCAGTTCTTC. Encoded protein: CASSPGTSGHEQFF.

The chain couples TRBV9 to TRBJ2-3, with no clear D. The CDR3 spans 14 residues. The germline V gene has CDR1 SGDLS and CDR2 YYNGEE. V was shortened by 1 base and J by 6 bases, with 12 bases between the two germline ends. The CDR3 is CASSVTSLTDTQYF. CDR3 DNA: TGTGCCAGCAGCGTAACCTCCCTTACGGATACGCAGTATTTT.

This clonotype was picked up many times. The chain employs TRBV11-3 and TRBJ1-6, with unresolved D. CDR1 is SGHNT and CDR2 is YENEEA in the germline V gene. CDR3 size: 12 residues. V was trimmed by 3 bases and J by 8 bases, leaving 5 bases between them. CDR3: CASSFSDSPLHF. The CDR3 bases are TGTGCCAGCAGCTTTAGTGATTCACCCCTCCACTTT.

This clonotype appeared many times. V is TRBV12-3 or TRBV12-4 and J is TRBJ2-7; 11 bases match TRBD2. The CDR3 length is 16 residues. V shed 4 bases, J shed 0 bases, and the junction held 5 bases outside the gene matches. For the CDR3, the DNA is TGTGCCAGCAGTTCTTTCGGGACTAGCGGCTCCTACGAGCAGTACTTC. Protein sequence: CASSSFGTSGSYEQYF.

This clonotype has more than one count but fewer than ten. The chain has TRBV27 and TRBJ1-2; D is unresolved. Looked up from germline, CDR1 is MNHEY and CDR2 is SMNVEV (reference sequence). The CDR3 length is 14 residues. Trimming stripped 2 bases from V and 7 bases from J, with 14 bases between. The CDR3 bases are TGTGCCAGCAGTTTAAGAGGGCAGCAAGGTGGCTACACCTTC. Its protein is CASSLRGQQGGYTF.

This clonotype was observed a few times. The CDR3 DNA reads TGTGCCAGCAGCCAAGTGGGACATCAAACCTGGGAGCAGTACTTC. The encoded protein is CASSQVGHQTWEQYF. The gene calls are TRBV14 and TRBJ2-7, with a tentative D call TRBD1 (6 bases). V was trimmed by 1 base and J by 7 bases, leaving 17 bases between them. This CDR3 spans 15 amino acids. CDR1 is SGHDN and CDR2 is FVKESK in the germline V gene.

CDR3 nucleotide sequence: TGTGCCAGTAGTGCGAATTCGGGCTATGGCTACACCTTC. Protein: CASSANSGYGYTF. V usage is TRBV19 and J usage is TRBJ1-2; D unclear. The germline V gene encodes CDR1 LNHDA and CDR2 SQIVND (reference sequence). The CDR3 loop spans 13 amino acids. Trimming removed 5 bases from V and 4 bases from J, with 11 bases in between.

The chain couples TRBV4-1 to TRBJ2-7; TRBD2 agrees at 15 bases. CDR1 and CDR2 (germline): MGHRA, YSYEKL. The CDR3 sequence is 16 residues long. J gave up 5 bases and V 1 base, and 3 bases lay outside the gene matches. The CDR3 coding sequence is TGCGCCAGCAGCCAAGGGACTAGCGGGAGGGCCCACGAGCAGTACTTC. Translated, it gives CASSQGTSGRAHEQYF.

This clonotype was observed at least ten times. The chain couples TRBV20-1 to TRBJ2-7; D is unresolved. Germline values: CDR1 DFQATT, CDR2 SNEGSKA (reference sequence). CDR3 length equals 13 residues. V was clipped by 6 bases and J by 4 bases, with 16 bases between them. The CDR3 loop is CSARKGIWYEQYF. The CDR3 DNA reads TGCAGTGCCCGGAAGGGCATTTGGTACGAGCAGTACTTC.

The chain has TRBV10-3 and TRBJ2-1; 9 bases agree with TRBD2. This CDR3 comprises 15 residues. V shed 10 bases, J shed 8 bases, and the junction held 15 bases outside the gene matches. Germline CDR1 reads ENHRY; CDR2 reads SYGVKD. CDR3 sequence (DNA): TGTGCCACCGAAAGCTTAGCGGGAGTAGATTATGAGCAGTTCTTC. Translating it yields CATESLAGVDYEQFF.